This TCR beta chain was retrieved from a study of blood T cell repertoires in COVID-19. This clone was detected once. TCRdb keeps only in-frame clones here, not all; method: immunoSEQ multiplex PCR. The sample includes under 500,000 clones, around 89% of them seen just once. V was trimmed by 7 bases and J by 2 bases, leaving 9 bases between them. CDR3 size: 12 residues. Germline CDR1 is MDHEN and CDR2 is SYDVKM. The material sequenced was peripheral blood. This chain uses TRBV28 with TRBJ2-7; perhaps TRBD1 as D (6 bases). This receptor was taken from a woman in her 30s with acute or convalescent COVID-19. CDR3 loop: CASTSGAYEQYF. CDR3 in DNA: TGTGCCAGCACCTCAGGGGCCTACGAGCAGTACTTC.